The T cell receptor beta chain under discussion was sequenced for a study of T cells in Graves' hyperthyroidism and ophthalmopathy. This clonotype was detected many times. The antigen remains undetermined. Uncontrolled infection, other autoimmune disease, pregnancy or lactation disqualified patients from enrolment. CDR1 is MDHEN, CDR2 SYDVKM, per germline. The V end was cut by 2 bases, the J end by 4 bases, with 11 bases between. CDR3 length equals 14 residues. Study-wide results and limits: Blood samples included most of the expanded thyroid clonotypes exceeding 0.001.

Amplification of TCR beta CDR3 regions was performed using RNA transcripts as template. HTBI primers were the set used in a first-round RT-PCR of the TCR CDR3. Via MiXCR, TCRdb re-called the multiplex PCR reads, giving one row per CDR3 protein. Seen here are approximately 420,000 distinct CDR3 sequences, about 16% observed once, and the top ten hold around a third. The chain links TRBV28 to TRBJ1-1; no definite D call. Sequencing used blood. The TCR originated in a woman aged 25 to 39 with Graves' hyperthyroidism. The CDR3 sequence: CASSLLTGGTEAFF. In nucleotides, the CDR3 is TGTGCCAGCAGTTTACTGACGGGCGGCACTGAAGCTTTCTTT.